Following are 5 T cell receptor beta chains from one sample sequenced in a study of blood T cell repertoires in COVID-19. Generated by immunoSEQ multiplex PCR, the TCRdb table keeps only in-frame clones and is missing some. The data show 140,000 to 150,000 clones, approximately 80% seen once. The sequenced sample was peripheral blood. These receptors were obtained from a woman aged 35 to 49 with active or convalescent COVID-19.

The rearrangement links TRBV24-1 to TRBJ2-7, with 7 bases fitting TRBD1. The CDR3 length is 16 residues. V lost 2 bases, J lost 2 bases, and 8 bases stayed unmatched. CDR1 is KGHDR, CDR2 SFDVKD, per germline. The CDR3 sequence is CATSDSRDSLTYEQYF. The CDR3 coding sequence is TGTGCCACCAGTGATTCCCGGGACAGCCTAACCTACGAGCAGTACTTC.

This rearrangement joins TRBV3-1 (or the pseudogene TRBV3-2) to TRBJ1-2; D gene unclear. V gave up 1 base and J gave up 0 bases, with 9 bases separating them. This CDR3 has 15 amino acids. The germline V gene has CDR1 LGHDT and CDR2 YNNKEL (reference sequence). The CDR3 reads CASSQVTAPNYGYTF. The CDR3 coding sequence is TGTGCCAGCAGCCAAGTCACAGCTCCTAACTATGGCTACACCTTC.

The table lists this clone with many counts. The chain couples TRBV4-3 to TRBJ1-6, with 10 bases that match TRBD1. The CDR3 length is 16 residues. Germline V lookup: CDR1 LGHNA, CDR2 YSLEER. The J segment lost 9 bases and the V segment lost 1 base, leaving 6 bases of the junction unmatched. The CDR3 sequence: CASSQATGQGGSPLHF. The DNA for the CDR3 is TGCGCCAGCAGCCAAGCCACCGGACAGGGGGGTTCACCCCTCCACTTT.

In DNA form, the CDR3 reads TGTGCCAGCAGCTTAGTCCCTGGGGGGACAGGGGACTATGGCTACACCTTC. Its protein product is CASSLVPGGTGDYGYTF. This chain uses TRBV7-2 with TRBJ1-2, with 10 bases matching TRBD1. In germline, CDR1 is SGHTA, CDR2 FQGNSA. J was trimmed by 3 bases and V by 1 base; bases with no gene match: 8. CDR3 length equals 17 residues.

This sequence joins TRBV5-4 and TRBJ2-2; no clear D gene. The CDR3 is 12 amino acids. Trimming took 4 bases from V and 8 from J, leaving 9 bases between them. CDR1 is SGHNT, CDR2 YYREEE, per germline (reference sequence). The CDR3 nucleotides read TGTGCCAGCAGCCTGCCCGAGGGGGAGCTGTTTTTT. Its protein product is CASSLPEGELFF. Full variable domain (missing parts from reference TRBV5-4 and TRBJ2-2): ETGVTQSPTHLIKTRGQQVTLRCSSQSGHNTVSWYQQALGQGPQFIFQYYREEENGRGNFPPRFSGLQFPNYSSELNVNALELDDSALYLCASSLPEGELFFGEGSRLTVL.